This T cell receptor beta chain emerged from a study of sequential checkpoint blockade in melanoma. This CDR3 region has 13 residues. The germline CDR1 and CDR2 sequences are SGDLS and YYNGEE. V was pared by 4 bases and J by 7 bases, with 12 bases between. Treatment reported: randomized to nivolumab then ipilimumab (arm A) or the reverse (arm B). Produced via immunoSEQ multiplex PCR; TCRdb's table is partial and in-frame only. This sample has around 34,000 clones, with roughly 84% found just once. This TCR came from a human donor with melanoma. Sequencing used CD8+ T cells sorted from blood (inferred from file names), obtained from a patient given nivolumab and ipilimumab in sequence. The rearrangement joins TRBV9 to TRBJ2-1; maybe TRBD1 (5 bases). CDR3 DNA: TGTGCCAGCAGCCCCTGGGGCGGAAATGAGCAGTTCTTC. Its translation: CASSPWGGNEQFF.